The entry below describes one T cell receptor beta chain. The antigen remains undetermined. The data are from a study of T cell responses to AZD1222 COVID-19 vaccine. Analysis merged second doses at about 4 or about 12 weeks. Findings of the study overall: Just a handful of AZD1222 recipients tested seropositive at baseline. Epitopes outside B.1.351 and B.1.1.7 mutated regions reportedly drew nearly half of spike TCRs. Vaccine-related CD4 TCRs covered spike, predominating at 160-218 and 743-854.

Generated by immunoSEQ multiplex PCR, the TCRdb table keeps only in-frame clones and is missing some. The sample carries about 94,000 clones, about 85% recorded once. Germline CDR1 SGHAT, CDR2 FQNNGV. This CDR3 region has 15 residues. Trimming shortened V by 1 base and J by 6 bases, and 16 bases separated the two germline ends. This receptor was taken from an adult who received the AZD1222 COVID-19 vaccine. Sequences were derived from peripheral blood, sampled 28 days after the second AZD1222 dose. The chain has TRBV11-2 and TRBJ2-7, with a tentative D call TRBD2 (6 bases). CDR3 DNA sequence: TGTGCCAGCAGCTTAGGGGGGGTGGCTAGCAGCGAGCAGTACTTC. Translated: CASSLGGVASSEQYF.